This T cell receptor (beta chain) was identified in a study of technical replicates of blood from several donors. This clone was detected only once. Measured with immunoSEQ multiplex PCR; TCRdb has only the in-frame clones, and not every one. Altogether about 83,000 clones are present, approximately 94% being singletons, with the ten largest covering roughly 0.23%. Germline lookup yields CDR1 MNHNS and CDR2 SASEGT. The V segment lost 3 bases and the J segment 2 bases; nucleotides outside the gene matches: 9. CDR3 length: 16 amino acids. The clonotype originates from a human donor in good health. The chain couples TRBV6-1 to TRBJ2-5; 7 bases line up with TRBD2. Source material: T cells isolated from PBMCs. The CDR3 nucleotides are TGTGCCAGCAGTGATCGCCCGGGACTAATACAAGAGACCCAGTACTTC. Its protein product is CASSDRPGLIQETQYF.